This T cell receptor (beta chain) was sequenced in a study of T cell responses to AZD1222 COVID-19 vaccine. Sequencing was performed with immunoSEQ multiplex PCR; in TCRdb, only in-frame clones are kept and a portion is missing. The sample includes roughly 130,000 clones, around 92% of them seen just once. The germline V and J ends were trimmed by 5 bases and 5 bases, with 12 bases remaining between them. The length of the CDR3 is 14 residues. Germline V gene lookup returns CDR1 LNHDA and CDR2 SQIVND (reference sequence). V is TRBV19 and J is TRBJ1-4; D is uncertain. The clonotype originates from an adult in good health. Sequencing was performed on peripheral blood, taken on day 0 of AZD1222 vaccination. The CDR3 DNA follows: TGTGCCAGTAGTCGGGCCCTGGTAAATGAAAAACTGTTTTTT. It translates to CASSRALVNEKLFF.